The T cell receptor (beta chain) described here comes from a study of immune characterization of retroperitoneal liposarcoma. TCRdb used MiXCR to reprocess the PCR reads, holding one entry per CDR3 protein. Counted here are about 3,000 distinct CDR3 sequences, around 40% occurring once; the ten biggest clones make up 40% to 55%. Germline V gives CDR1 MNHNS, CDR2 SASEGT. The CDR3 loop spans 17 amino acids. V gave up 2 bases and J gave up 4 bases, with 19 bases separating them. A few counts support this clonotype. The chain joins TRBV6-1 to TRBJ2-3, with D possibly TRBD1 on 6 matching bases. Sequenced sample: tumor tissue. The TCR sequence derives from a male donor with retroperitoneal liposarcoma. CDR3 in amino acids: CASSESQGWEFADTQYF. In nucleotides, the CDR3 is TGTGCCAGCAGTGAATCCCAGGGGTGGGAGTTCGCAGATACGCAGTATTTT.